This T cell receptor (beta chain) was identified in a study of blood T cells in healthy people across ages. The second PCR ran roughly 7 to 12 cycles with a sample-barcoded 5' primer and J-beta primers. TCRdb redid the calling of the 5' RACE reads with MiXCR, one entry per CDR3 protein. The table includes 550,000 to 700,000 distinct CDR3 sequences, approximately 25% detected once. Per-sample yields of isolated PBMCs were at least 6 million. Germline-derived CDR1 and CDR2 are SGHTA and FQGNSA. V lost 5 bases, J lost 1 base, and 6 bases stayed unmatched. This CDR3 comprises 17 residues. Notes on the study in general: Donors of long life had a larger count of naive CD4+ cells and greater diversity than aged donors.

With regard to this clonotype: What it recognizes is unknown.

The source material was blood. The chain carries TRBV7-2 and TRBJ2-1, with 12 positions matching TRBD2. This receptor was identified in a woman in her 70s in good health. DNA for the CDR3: TGTGCCAGCAGCCTCTCTGGGACTAGCGGGTCCTACAATGAGCAGTTCTTC. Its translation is CASSLSGTSGSYNEQFF.